Presented here are 28 T cell receptor beta chains from one specimen sequenced in a study of control samples from healthy donors and cancer patients. Data came from immunoSEQ multiplex PCR; TCRdb stores just in-frame clones and leaves some out. Among 170,000 or so clones listed, 75% to 95% were seen once. The sequenced sample was blood. The source of these receptors is a woman between 40 and 50 years old in good health.

The chain has TRBV16 and TRBJ1-1; 9 bases map to TRBD1. CDR1 and CDR2 from the germline V gene are KGHSY and FQNENV. Unmatched junction bases numbered 8, after V lost 4 bases and J lost 5 bases. CDR3 length equals 15 residues. The CDR3 here is CASSLGTGQGTEAFF. Here the CDR3 DNA reads TGTGCCAGCAGCCTAGGGACAGGGCAAGGGACTGAAGCTTTCTTT.

The chain links TRBV25-1 to TRBJ1-2, with D perhaps matching TRBD1 (5 bases). The V and J ends lost 3 bases and 4 bases respectively, with 12 bases between them. CDR1 MGHDK and CDR2 SYGVNS come from the germline V gene. This CDR3 is 14 amino acids long. CDR3 loop: CASSDRVTTYGYTF. As DNA, the CDR3 is TGTGCCAGCAGTGACAGGGTAACTACCTATGGCTACACCTTC.

The chain recombines TRBV19 with TRBJ1-5; D is unresolved. Germline CDR1 reads LNHDA; CDR2 reads SQIVND (reference sequence). V was shortened by 4 bases and J by 9 bases, with 22 bases between the two germline ends. The length of the CDR3 is 16 residues. The CDR3 is CASSKFVGQVESPQHF. Here the CDR3 DNA reads TGTGCCAGTAGTAAATTCGTTGGGCAGGTCGAGTCGCCCCAGCATTTT.

The chain links TRBV27 to TRBJ1-2; tentatively, D is TRBD1 (5 bases). CDR1 is MNHEY and CDR2 is SMNVEV in the germline V gene (reference sequence). This CDR3 is built from 14 residues. V gave up 6 bases and J gave up 4 bases, with 15 bases separating them. The CDR3 loop reads CASSPSGGGYGYTF. CDR3 bases: TGTGCCAGCAGCCCCTCGGGGGGAGGCTATGGCTACACCTTC.

The chain uses TRBV2 and TRBJ1-4; 7 bases are shared with TRBD1. The germline V gene has CDR1 SNHLY and CDR2 FYNNEI. V shed 4 bases, J shed 6 bases, and the junction held 2 bases outside the gene matches. This CDR3 spans 13 amino acids. This CDR3 is CASSAQGYEKLFF. The CDR3 DNA reads as TGTGCCAGCAGTGCACAGGGGTATGAAAAACTGTTTTTT.

The chain links TRBV11-3 to TRBJ2-2, with D tentatively TRBD2 (6 bases). V lost 5 bases and J lost 1, with 17 bases in between. CDR3 length: 17 amino acids. CDR1 is SGHNT and CDR2 is YENEEA in the germline V gene. CDR3 in amino acids: CASSLGSRGWNTGELFF. CDR3 coding DNA: TGTGCCAGCAGCCTGGGGTCGCGGGGCTGGAACACCGGGGAGCTGTTTTTT.

The CDR3 sequence: CASSSSTEAFF. The DNA of the CDR3 is TGTGCCAGCAGCTCCAGTACTGAAGCTTTCTTT. This rearrangement joins TRBV5-4 to TRBJ1-1; D is uncertain. The germline gives CDR1 SGHNT, CDR2 YYREEE (reference sequence). The CDR3 is 11 amino acids. The ends were cut back, 3 bases at V and 5 bases at J, with 5 bases in the middle.

This chain connects TRBV11-2 to TRBJ1-1; D possibly corresponds to TRBD1 (6 bases). The CDR3 is 16 residues long. Germline assignment: CDR1 SGHAT and CDR2 FQNNGV. V was trimmed by 5 bases and J by 0 bases, leaving 16 bases between them. CDR3 region: CASSPWVGGLNTEAFF. CDR3 in DNA: TGTGCCAGCAGCCCTTGGGTTGGGGGGCTGAACACTGAAGCTTTCTTT.

The rearrangement joins TRBV10-3 to TRBJ1-1, with D perhaps TRBD1 (5 bases). Trimming took 8 bases from V and 3 from J, leaving 16 bases between them. This CDR3 is built from 14 residues. In germline, CDR1 is ENHRY, CDR2 SYGVKD. CDR3 in DNA: TGTGCCATCGGGGCCGCGGGGAGGGACACTGAAGCTTTCTTT. This sequence encodes CAIGAAGRDTEAFF.

This chain links TRBV14 with TRBJ1-4, with TRBD1 matching over 7 bases. V dropped 5 bases and J dropped 10; count of bases not matched to a gene: 13. Germline V gene sequence: CDR1 SGHDN, CDR2 FVKESK. This CDR3 comprises 15 residues. In DNA form, the CDR3 reads TGTGCCAGCAGCACGAACCGGGACAGCCAAGGAAAACTGTTTTTT. Amino acids: CASSTNRDSQGKLFF.

This clone was observed a single time. The rearrangement uses TRBV5-4 and TRBJ1-1, with D possibly being TRBD1 (5 bases). With 2 bases removed from V and 13 bases from J, the gap between germline ends came to 24 bases. Germline V gene sequence: CDR1 SGHNT, CDR2 YYREEE (reference sequence). This CDR3 has 15 residues. The CDR3 region is CASSFLPSGAVDGFF. The CDR3 DNA reads TGTGCCAGCAGCTTTTTGCCCTCCGGGGCAGTTGACGGTTTCTTT.

The CDR3 spells CSVGQGGHEQYF. As DNA, the CDR3 is TGCAGCGTAGGGCAGGGTGGGCACGAGCAGTACTTC. This chain links TRBV29-1 with TRBJ2-7; tentatively, D is TRBD1 (5 bases). CDR1 SQVTM and CDR2 ANQGSEA come from the germline V gene. This CDR3 region has 12 residues. The V and J ends lost 6 bases and 5 bases respectively, with 14 bases between them.

This chain links TRBV10-1 with TRBJ2-3; D assignment may be TRBD1 or TRBD2 (5 bases each). The CDR3 has 13 amino acids. Per the germline V gene, CDR1 is WNHNN and CDR2 is SYGVQD (reference sequence). Trimming pared 3 bases from V and 6 bases from J, leaving 10 bases between. In DNA, the CDR3 is TGCGCCAGCAGTGATGGGACCCAGGATACGCAGTATTTT. This translates into CASSDGTQDTQYF.

The rearrangement links TRBV20-1 to TRBJ2-3, with D possibly TRBD1 on 6 matching bases. Germline V lookup: CDR1 DFQATT, CDR2 SNEGSKA (reference sequence). The V and J ends lost 6 bases and 5 bases respectively, with 9 bases between them. The CDR3 has 11 residues. The CDR3 is CSAWTVDTQYF. The CDR3 nucleotides are TGCAGTGCCTGGACAGTAGATACGCAGTATTTT.

CDR3 residues: CASSGHRYEQYF. The CDR3 DNA sequence: TGTGCCAGCAGCGGACATCGGTACGAGCAGTACTTC. The chain is built from TRBV2 and TRBJ2-7; a possible D gene is TRBD1 (5 bases). Trimming pared 6 bases from V and 4 bases from J, leaving 10 bases between. The CDR3 is made up of 12 amino acids. Germline loops: CDR1 SNHLY, CDR2 FYNNEI. The complete variable domain, with remaining parts taken from reference TRBV2 and TRBJ2-7, reads EPEVTQTPSHQVTQMGQEVILRCVPISNHLYFYWYRQILGQKVEFLVSFYNNEISEKSEIFDDQFSVERPDGSNFTLKIRSTKLEDSAMYFCASSGHRYEQYFGPGTRLTVT.

The chain links TRBV5-1 to TRBJ2-7; D uncertain. Deletions cut 4 bases from V and 5 bases from J, with 7 bases between. This CDR3 spans 11 amino acids. The V gene's germline CDR1 is SGHRS and CDR2 YFSETQ. The CDR3: CASSPGHEQYF. CDR3 coding DNA: TGCGCCAGCAGCCCGGGCCACGAGCAGTACTTC.

The V call is TRBV7-6, the J call TRBJ2-2, with 8 bases fitting TRBD1. Germline assignment: CDR1 SGHVS and CDR2 FNYEAQ. CDR3 length equals 15 residues. The V segment lost 4 bases and the J segment 9 bases; nucleotides outside the gene matches: 10. In nucleotides, the CDR3 is TGTGCCAGCAGCTCAGCAGGGGGCGCGATGAGGGAGCTGTTTTTT. Encoded protein: CASSSAGGAMRELFF.

This clone was picked up a small number of times. The chain employs TRBV6-4 and TRBJ2-3; a possible D gene is TRBD2 (7 bases). CDR1 and CDR2 from the germline V gene are MRHNA and SNTAGT. This CDR3 has 14 amino acids. The V gene lost 3 bases and the J gene lost 4 bases, with 11 bases spanning the gap. This CDR3 reads CASSEGGPSDTQYF. CDR3 DNA: TGTGCCAGCAGTGAGGGGGGGCCGTCAGATACGCAGTATTTT.

This clone was observed a few times. The chain carries TRBV11-3 and TRBJ2-1, with 7 bases lining up with TRBD2. Germline CDR1 and CDR2: SGHNT and YENEEA. The ends lost 0 bases at V and 4 bases at J; junction bases unmatched: 9. The CDR3 spans 17 residues. The CDR3 loop reads CASSLDYFGGGYNEQFF. CDR3 bases: TGTGCCAGCAGCTTAGATTATTTTGGCGGGGGTTACAATGAGCAGTTCTTC. Together with reference TRBV11-3 and TRBJ2-1, the CDR3 gives the full variable domain: EAGVVQSPRYKIIEKKQPVAFWCNPISGHNTLYWYLQNLGQGPELLIRYENEEAVDDSQLPKDRFSAERLKGVDSTLKIQPAELGDSAVYLCASSLDYFGGGYNEQFFGPGTRLTVL.

The genes are TRBV19 and TRBJ1-2; no firm D call. V dropped 6 bases and J dropped 5 bases, with 13 bases sitting between them. The germline V gene has CDR1 LNHDA and CDR2 SQIVND (reference sequence). The CDR3 covers 13 residues. The CDR3: CASRSPEGYGYTF. The DNA for the CDR3 is TGTGCCAGTAGATCCCCCGAGGGATATGGCTACACCTTC.

This clone was picked up one time. This chain uses TRBV30 with TRBJ1-1; D call uncertain. CDR3 length: 13 amino acids. Per the germline V gene, CDR1 is GTSNPN and CDR2 is SVGIG (reference sequence). Trimming left V 1 base short and J 11 bases short, with 17 bases between. The CDR3 region has the DNA TGTGCCTGGAGTGGTGGCAGCTCTAAGGACGCTTTCTTT. Translated, it gives CAWSGGSSKDAFF.

The V gene is TRBV19, the J gene TRBJ2-5, with TRBD2 as a possible D gene (6 bases). Per germline, CDR1 LNHDA and CDR2 SQIVND (reference sequence). V was trimmed by 7 bases and J by 1 base, leaving 13 bases between them. The CDR3 spans 14 residues. The CDR3 spells CASIGETSQETQYF. The DNA of the CDR3 is TGTGCCAGTATCGGGGAGACTAGCCAAGAGACCCAGTACTTC.

The V call is TRBV2, the J call TRBJ1-2; possibly TRBD1 for D (6 bases). This CDR3 has 14 amino acids. Germline CDR1 is SNHLY and CDR2 is FYNNEI. V was trimmed by 7 bases and J by 0 bases, leaving 12 bases between them. CDR3 sequence reads: CASTWTVANYGYTF. The DNA of the CDR3 is TGTGCCAGCACCTGGACAGTAGCTAACTATGGCTACACCTTC.

J is TRBJ1-1 and V is TRBV19, with 8 bases identical to TRBD1. With 7 bases clipped from V and 3 bases from J, the junction kept 7 bases outside the gene matches. Germline CDR1 reads LNHDA; CDR2 reads SQIVND (reference sequence). The CDR3 has 14 residues. CDR3 DNA: TGTGCCAGTAAGGACAGGGCGGGGTACACTGAAGCTTTCTTT. Translated, it gives CASKDRAGYTEAFF.

The chain carries TRBV5-8 and TRBJ2-6; no definite D call. This CDR3 is 14 amino acids long. V lost 0 bases to trimming and J lost 2 bases, with 3 bases between them. Per germline, CDR1 SGHTS and CDR2 YDEGEE. CDR3: CASSLETGANVLTF. The CDR3 region has the DNA TGTGCCAGCAGCTTGGAGACTGGGGCCAACGTCCTGACTTTC. The full variable domain, its missing parts supplied by reference TRBV5-8 and TRBJ2-6, is EAGVTQSPTHLIKTRGQQATLRCSPISGHTSVYWYQQALGLGLQFLLWYDEGEERNRGNFPPRFSGRQFPNYSSELNVNALELEDSALYLCASSLETGANVLTFGAGSRLTVL.

This clone was recorded many times. This sequence joins TRBV2 and TRBJ2-3; D ambiguous. The V and J ends lost 8 bases and 2 bases respectively, with 11 bases between them. The CDR3 consists of 13 residues. Germline CDR1 SNHLY, CDR2 FYNNEI. The CDR3 region has the DNA TGTGCCAGCGGTCGACTGTCCACAGATACGCAGTATTTT. Encoded protein: CASGRLSTDTQYF.

This chain links TRBV24-1 with TRBJ2-2, with TRBD2 as a possible D gene (5 bases). CDR1 is KGHDR and CDR2 is SFDVKD in the germline V gene. Trimming took off 4 bases at V and 4 bases at J, with 15 bases between the two ends. This CDR3 region has 16 residues. The CDR3 loop reads CATSDPIRDGTGELFF. As DNA, the CDR3 is TGTGCCACCAGTGACCCCATCCGGGATGGCACCGGGGAGCTGTTTTTT.

The chain has TRBV21-1 and TRBJ2-2; the table's D call of TRBD2 was not tested on the DNA. TRBV21-1 is classified as a pseudogene. This CDR3 is 15 amino acids long. The CDR3 DNA reads as TGTGCCAGCAGCAAAAGGGGACTAGCGGTCGGGGAGCTGTTTTTT. It encodes CASSKRGLAVGELFF.